Detailed here is one T cell receptor beta chain. Germline V gene sequence: CDR1 SNHLY, CDR2 FYNNEI. CDR3 length: 15 residues. V lost 2 bases, J lost 0 bases, and 10 bases lay in between. The data originate from a study of blood T cell repertoires in COVID-19. Across the whole study: There were acute and convalescent COVID-19 samples, and they came from the United States, Italy and Spain. PBMCs, B-cell-depleted T cells, or T cells were the source of the cDNA or gDNA that made up the material.

In the original analysis: For nucleated cells, counts were estimated from reference gene primer amplification. Sequencing used immunoSEQ multiplex PCR; TCRdb keeps in-frame clones, though not all of them. From that table come the V and J calls and clone size; the DNA was used to work out D and trimming. The data hold around 70,000 clones, with 81% observed a single time. This TCR was recovered from a woman between 65 and 79 years old with acute or convalescent COVID-19. The chain is built from TRBV2 and TRBJ1-1; D gene uncertain. The sample was peripheral blood. The CDR3 loop is CASSEQAHVNTEAFF. The DNA of the CDR3 is TGTGCCAGCAGTGAACAGGCGCACGTGAACACTGAAGCTTTCTTT.